Below, one T cell receptor (beta chain) is given with its context. J lost 2 bases, V lost 0 bases, and 5 bases had no gene match. CDR3 size: 16 residues. The germline V gene encodes CDR1 SGHDT and CDR2 YYEEEE. Only in-frame clones appear in the TCRdb table, and some are missing; sequencing was by immunoSEQ multiplex PCR. The sample shows approximately 160,000 clones, 70% to 85% of them seen only once. The sample originates from a study of blood T cell repertoires in COVID-19. The sequence was collected from a man aged 55-75 years who had recovered from COVID-19. The J gene is TRBJ2-3, the V gene TRBV5-6, with TRBD2 identical over 8 bases. Sequenced: peripheral blood. The CDR3 nucleotides read TGTGCCAGCAGCTTGGTGGCGGGGGGTTTCACAGATACGCAGTATTTT. Translated: CASSLVAGGFTDTQYF.